Described below is a single T cell receptor (beta chain) sequence and its context. Antigen: not known. This sample stems from a study of OX40 agonist ivuxolimab in advanced cancers. Germline-derived CDR1 and CDR2 are MDHEN and SYDVKM. V lost 6 bases and J 7 bases, leaving 18 bases between the germline ends. CDR3 length equals 14 residues. General study points: In a subset of nonresponders, normalized T-cell clonal expansion was also low. CD4+ and CD8+ blood T cells expanded clonally by week 6 at 0.1 to 3.0 mg/kg.

Drawing of blood for sampling happened at baseline, at cycle 4 day 1, and at cycle 7 day 1. The protocol was immunoSEQ multiplex PCR, while the TCRdb copy is restricted to in-frame clones and leaves out a portion. The data contain approximately 90,000 clones, roughly 89% of them singletons. The TCR was taken from an adult with an advanced solid tumor such as melanoma, head and neck, liver or kidney cancer. This chain uses TRBV28 with TRBJ1-1; no reliable D call. The material was CD4+ or CD8+ T cells sorted from blood, obtained in a trial of the OX40 agonist ivuxolimab. CDR3 bases: TGTGCCAGCAGCACACAGCTCCCCACGTATGAAGCTTTCTTT. Amino acid sequence: CASSTQLPTYEAFF.